This T cell receptor beta chain comes out of a study of CD8+ T cells in alopecia areata. cDNA reverse transcribed from extracted RNA served as the sequencing template. Assay used: immunoSEQ multiplex PCR; TCRdb lists only in-frame clones, some missing. The sample shows about 180,000 clones, 51% of them seen only once. CDR1 and CDR2 from the germline V gene are LGHNA and YNFKEQ. This CDR3 has 14 residues. Treatment: oral pan-JAK inhibitor, 5-10 mg twice daily. In the case of this clone: The junction departs from the called germline gene at one end, perhaps through a read error.

The material was CD8+ T cells sorted from blood, obtained at roughly week 53, from a patient treated with tofacitinib. V gene TRBV4-2 combines with J gene TRBJ1-2; 10 nucleotides agree with TRBD1. This TCR was recovered from a human donor with alopecia areata. CDR3: CASTQRGTGDGYTF. In DNA, the CDR3 is TGTGCCAGCACCCAACGGGGGACAGGGGATGGCTACACCTTC.